One sample yielded the 2 T cell receptor beta chains listed below, sequenced in a study of T cells after yellow fever vaccination. One entry per CDR3 protein results from TCRdb running MiXCR on the 5' RACE reads. Among about 220,000 distinct CDR3 sequences listed, around 6.7% were seen once. Sequenced here: CD4+ T cells sorted from PBMCs, sampled on the day of the yellow fever booster vaccination. The receptors derive from a man aged 25 to 45 who received the YFV17D yellow fever vaccine.

This clonotype was seen a handful of times. The rearrangement links TRBV20-1 to TRBJ2-7; no firm D call. V lost 5 bases to trimming and J lost 0 bases, with 14 bases between them. Looked up from germline, CDR1 is DFQATT and CDR2 is SNEGSKA (reference sequence). CDR3 length: 14 residues. The CDR3 region is CSAPPRPSSYEQYF. CDR3 coding DNA: TGCAGTGCTCCTCCACGCCCCAGCTCCTACGAGCAGTACTTC.

The V gene is TRBV14, the J gene TRBJ2-7, with a weak D call TRBD2 (6 bases). The germline gives CDR1 SGHDN, CDR2 FVKESK. Deletions cut 1 base from V and 6 bases from J, with 13 bases between. This CDR3 has 14 amino acids. The CDR3 loop is CASSQVLGSVEQYF. The DNA for the CDR3 is TGTGCCAGCAGCCAAGTGCTCGGGAGTGTCGAGCAGTACTTC.